These 14 T cell receptor beta chains came from one sample sequenced in a study of graft-versus-host responses after intestinal transplantation. Here immunoSEQ multiplex PCR was the method, and the copy in TCRdb shows in-frame clones only, minus some. Found here are 8,500 to 14,000 clones, about 80% of them singletons; the top ten hold less than 12%. Graft specimens yielded both intraepithelial and lamina propria lymphocytes. The sequencing used ileum tissue, collected 23 days after intestinal transplant. The origin of the receptors is a human patient who received an intestinal transplant, so some T cells may come from the graft donor.

The genes are TRBV7-6 and TRBJ1-2; D might be TRBD1 (5 bases). Looked up from germline, CDR1 is SGHVS and CDR2 is FNYEAQ. Trimming stripped 6 bases from V and 2 bases from J, with 19 bases between. The CDR3 has 16 amino acids. The DNA of the CDR3 is TGTGCCAGCAGTTCCACCCCTGGGGACTGGAACTATGGCTACACCTTC. Translating it yields CASSSTPGDWNYGYTF.

The V and J genes are TRBV7-3 and TRBJ2-3; TRBD2 aligns across 9 bases. The CDR3 sequence is 14 residues long. With V trimmed by 2 bases and J by 5 bases, 2 bases remained unmatched. The germline V gene encodes CDR1 SGHTA and CDR2 FQGTGA. In DNA form, the CDR3 reads TGTGCCAGCAGCTTAGCGGGAGGGATAGATACGCAGTATTTT. Translating it yields CASSLAGGIDTQYF.

This CDR3 is CASSQVFQGFTDTQYF. CDR3 DNA sequence: TGCGCCAGCAGCCAAGTATTCCAGGGTTTTACAGATACGCAGTATTTT. The rearrangement joins TRBV4-1 to TRBJ2-3; D possibly corresponds to TRBD1 (5 bases). This CDR3 is 16 amino acids long. Germline CDR1 and CDR2: MGHRA and YSYEKL. The V end was cut by 1 base, the J end by 3 bases, with 14 bases between.

The chain joins TRBV5-6 to TRBJ1-4; D possibly corresponds to TRBD1 (5 bases). V shed 4 bases and J shed 8 bases, with 18 bases lying between them. Germline values: CDR1 SGHDT, CDR2 YYEEEE. The CDR3 sequence is 15 residues long. This CDR3 reads CASSRNGQGFEKLFF. In DNA, the CDR3 is TGTGCCAGCAGCCGGAATGGACAAGGGTTCGAAAAACTGTTTTTT.

The chain uses TRBV7-9 and TRBJ2-1; D gene ambiguous. This CDR3 has 12 amino acids. In germline, CDR1 is SEHNR, CDR2 FQNEAQ (reference sequence). V was shortened by 10 bases and J by 7 bases, with 14 bases between the two germline ends. This CDR3 is CATDPGLNEQFF. CDR3 DNA: TGTGCCACCGACCCGGGTTTGAATGAGCAGTTCTTC.

The chain has TRBV28 and TRBJ1-6, with D uncertain. Germline CDR1 MDHEN, CDR2 SYDVKM. V lost 5 bases, J lost 0 bases, and 14 bases lay in between. The CDR3 extends over 17 amino acids. This CDR3 is CASSPTPLSSYNSPLHF. CDR3 nucleotides: TGTGCCAGCAGTCCGACCCCGCTAAGCTCCTATAATTCACCCCTCCACTTT.

This rearrangement joins TRBV30 to TRBJ2-7; no clear D gene. The CDR3 is 13 amino acids. The V end lost 0 bases, the J end lost 2 bases, and 8 bases lay between the germline ends. Germline V gives CDR1 GTSNPN, CDR2 SVGIG (reference sequence). The CDR3 DNA follows: TGTGCCTGGAGTGTACCCTCCCCCTACGAGCAGTACTTC. It is translated as CAWSVPSPYEQYF.

The CDR3 sequence is CASSVEGISNQPQHF. CDR3 bases: TGTGCCAGCAGCGTAGAGGGGATCAGCAATCAGCCCCAGCATTTT. This chain joins TRBV9 and TRBJ1-5, with D perhaps TRBD1 (5 bases). V was trimmed by 0 bases and J by 1 base, leaving 8 bases between them. The CDR3 spans 15 residues. Per germline, CDR1 SGDLS and CDR2 YYNGEE.

The rearrangement uses TRBV9 and TRBJ1-1; D call uncertain. Trimming took 0 bases from V and 5 from J, leaving 14 bases between them. CDR1 and CDR2 from the germline V gene are SGDLS and YYNGEE. This CDR3 has 15 amino acids. In DNA form, the CDR3 reads TGTGCCAGCAGCGTAGACGGACGTGTCGGGACTGAAGCTTTCTTT. Its translation is CASSVDGRVGTEAFF.

In its sample, this clone was seen a few times. J is TRBJ2-7 and V is TRBV7-3, with 11 bases matching TRBD2. Germline V lookup: CDR1 SGHTA, CDR2 FQGTGA. Unmatched junction bases numbered 4, after V lost 9 bases and J lost 3 bases. This CDR3 has 13 amino acids. CDR3 residues: CARGLAALYEQYF. The CDR3 bases are TGTGCCAGGGGACTAGCGGCACTCTACGAGCAGTACTTC.

This clone has just one count. The V and J genes are TRBV7-2 and TRBJ2-1, with 7 positions matching TRBD2. V trimming: 1 base; J trimming: 4 bases; junction bases outside the gene matches: 7. The V gene's germline CDR1 is SGHTA and CDR2 FQGNSA. The CDR3 spans 16 residues. The CDR3 sequence: CASSLDQGRVYNEQFF. In nucleotides, the CDR3 is TGTGCCAGCAGCTTAGACCAAGGGAGGGTATACAATGAGCAGTTCTTC.

This chain connects TRBV7-2 to TRBJ2-1; 10 positions agree with TRBD2. CDR1 is SGHTA and CDR2 is FQGNSA in the germline V gene. J gave up 4 bases and V 5 bases, and 8 bases lay outside the gene matches. This CDR3 has 16 amino acids. CDR3: CASSTTSGTLYNEQFF. The CDR3 bases are TGTGCCAGCAGCACAACTAGCGGGACGCTATACAATGAGCAGTTCTTC.

The chain employs TRBV7-9 and TRBJ2-5; tentatively, D is TRBD2 (6 bases). This CDR3 contains 14 residues. Germline V lookup: CDR1 SEHNR, CDR2 FQNEAQ (reference sequence). The germline V and J ends were trimmed by 0 bases and 1 base, with 6 bases remaining between them. CDR3 protein: CASSLAGGQETQYF. DNA for the CDR3: TGTGCCAGCAGCTTAGCGGGGGGCCAAGAGACCCAGTACTTC. Full variable domain (rest looked up from reference TRBV7-9 and TRBJ2-5): DTGVSQNPRHKITKRGQNVTFRCDPISEHNRLYWYRQTLGQGPEFLTYFQNEAQLEKSRLLSDRFSAERPKGSFSTLEIQRTEQGDSAMYLCASSLAGGQETQYFGPGTRLLVL.

V usage is TRBV7-9 and J usage is TRBJ1-2, with unresolved D. CDR1 and CDR2 (germline): SEHNR, FQNEAQ (reference sequence). This CDR3 is 15 amino acids long. V was clipped by 1 base and J by 0 bases, with 9 bases between them. The CDR3 DNA follows: TGTGCCAGCAGCTTAGAGGGCAGGACTAACTATGGCTACACCTTC. Its protein is CASSLEGRTNYGYTF.